This entry lists 16 T cell receptor beta chains sequenced from one sample in a study of T cell changes during pregnancy in multiple sclerosis. The repertoire was sequenced with immunoSEQ multiplex PCR; TCRdb's copy has only in-frame clones and lacks some. The data show tens of thousands of clones, around 91% seen once. The source was peripheral blood, collected in the third trimester of pregnancy. The receptors were gathered from a female donor in good health, enrolled as a control in a pregnancy study.

The J gene is TRBJ2-7, the V gene TRBV28, with unresolved D. CDR1 MDHEN and CDR2 SYDVKM come from the germline V gene. Deletions cut 10 bases from V and 3 bases from J, with 16 bases between. This CDR3 is 13 amino acids long. CDR3 DNA: TGTGCCACCATGTTCCCGAGCCGCTACGAGCAGTACTTC. It translates to CATMFPSRYEQYF.

The V gene is TRBV19, the J gene TRBJ2-2, with a weak D call TRBD1 (6 bases). This CDR3 is built from 17 residues. With 6 bases removed from V and 2 bases from J, the gap between germline ends came to 19 bases. Germline-derived CDR1 and CDR2 are LNHDA and SQIVND (reference sequence). CDR3 in DNA: TGTGCCAGTAGCCCTAGGGTCGGGACACGAAACACCGGGGAGCTGTTTTTT. This encodes CASSPRVGTRNTGELFF. Combining the CDR3 with reference TRBV19 and TRBJ2-2 gives the whole variable domain DGGITQSPKYLFRKEGQNVTLSCEQNLNHDAMYWYRQDPGQGLRLIYYSQIVNDFQKGDIAEGYSVSREKKESFPLTVTSAQKNPTAFYLCASSPRVGTRNTGELFFGEGSRLTVL.

Comment on this clone: One end of the junction does not line up with germline, which may come from a read error. This chain links TRBV7-2 with TRBJ1-1; 9 bases map to TRBD1. The CDR3 is 15 residues long. CDR1 SGHTA and CDR2 FQGNSA come from the germline V gene. The CDR3 nucleotides read TGTGCCAGCAGCTCACACGACAGGGGGAACGCTGAAGCTTTCTTT. Protein: CASSSHDRGNAEAFF.

This chain joins TRBV19 and TRBJ2-7; weak D call: TRBD1 (5 bases). The germline V and J ends were trimmed by 0 bases and 5 bases, with 14 bases remaining between them. The CDR3 is made up of 15 amino acids. Germline V lookup: CDR1 LNHDA, CDR2 SQIVND (reference sequence). CDR3: CASSIEGQGWHEQYF. The CDR3 DNA is TGTGCCAGTAGTATAGAGGGGCAGGGTTGGCACGAGCAGTACTTC.

The count of this clone is one. The rearrangement links TRBV7-2 to TRBJ2-1, with D uncertain. V lost 0 bases, J lost 2 bases, and 11 bases lay in between. CDR1 SGHTA and CDR2 FQGNSA come from the germline V gene. The CDR3 sequence is 16 residues long. This chain's CDR3 is CASSLAFGVAYNEQFF. The DNA of the CDR3 is TGTGCCAGCAGCTTAGCCTTCGGAGTGGCCTACAATGAGCAGTTCTTC.

The chain employs TRBV7-9 and TRBJ2-7; 10 bases map to TRBD1. Germline V lookup: CDR1 SEHNR, CDR2 FQNEAQ (reference sequence). The CDR3 has 17 amino acids. With 1 base clipped from V and 3 bases from J, the junction kept 9 bases outside the gene matches. The CDR3 spells CASSLVGAGTGDYEQYF. The CDR3 nucleotides are TGTGCCAGCAGCTTAGTGGGGGCCGGGACAGGGGACTACGAGCAGTACTTC.

The CDR3 spells CASSLGQGASGTQYF. CDR3 DNA sequence: TGTGCCAGCAGCTTGGGACAGGGGGCCTCAGGGACCCAGTACTTC. This chain connects TRBV5-4 to TRBJ2-5; 10 positions agree with TRBD1. With V trimmed by 0 bases and J by 7 bases, 6 bases remained unmatched. There are 15 residues in the CDR3. Germline CDR1 SGHNT, CDR2 YYREEE (reference sequence).

The rearrangement joins TRBV4-3 to TRBJ2-5; TRBD1 matches 7 bases. In germline, CDR1 is LGHNA, CDR2 YSLEER. After removal of 2 bases from V and 5 bases from J, the junction contained 2 bases not matched to a gene. This CDR3 spans 13 amino acids. The CDR3 loop is CASSQLQGETQYF. For the CDR3, the DNA is TGCGCCAGCAGCCAATTACAGGGGGAGACCCAGTACTTC.

The V gene is TRBV5-1, the J gene TRBJ1-2; D unclear. CDR3 size: 15 residues. Trimming pared 0 bases from V and 4 bases from J, leaving 13 bases between. Germline loops: CDR1 SGHRS, CDR2 YFSETQ. CDR3 region: CASSLAGSGPYGYTF. CDR3 in DNA: TGCGCCAGCAGCTTGGCCGGGTCTGGCCCCTATGGCTACACCTTC.

The genes are TRBV6-1 and TRBJ1-2, with 9 nucleotides matching TRBD1. CDR3 size: 14 residues. From germline, CDR1 is MNHNS and CDR2 SASEGT. Unmatched junction bases numbered 7, after V lost 6 bases and J lost 5 bases. CDR3 DNA: TGTGCCAGCAGAGCCACAGGGGGCGGTTATGGCTACACCTTC. Protein product: CASRATGGGYGYTF.

In regard to this clone: The same CDR3 is also encoded by other DNA sequences in this sample. The rearrangement joins TRBV6-6 to TRBJ1-2; TRBD1 agrees at 8 bases. The length of the CDR3 is 13 residues. V was pared by 5 bases and J by 3 bases, with 2 bases of the junction left unmatched. The germline CDR1 and CDR2 sequences are MNHNY and SVGAGI (reference sequence). In nucleotides, the CDR3 is TGTGCCAGCAGTCCGACAGGGGACTATGGCTACACCTTC. It specifies CASSPTGDYGYTF.

The chain couples TRBV15 to TRBJ1-5, with 7 bases fitting TRBD1. V lost 5 bases, J lost 4 bases, and 2 bases stayed unmatched. The CDR3 is 13 residues long. Germline loops: CDR1 LNHNV, CDR2 YYDKDF (reference sequence). The CDR3: CATSRQGNQPQHF. CDR3 DNA sequence: TGTGCCACCAGCCGACAGGGAAATCAGCCCCAGCATTTT.

V usage is TRBV2 and J usage is TRBJ2-7; D perhaps matches TRBD2 (7 bases). The germline CDR1 and CDR2 sequences are SNHLY and FYNNEI. CDR3 size: 17 residues. V lost 2 bases and J 2 bases, leaving 19 bases between the germline ends. The chain's CDR3 is CASSETRGGGGAYEQYF. In nucleotides, the CDR3 is TGTGCCAGCAGTGAAACTAGGGGAGGGGGAGGAGCCTACGAGCAGTACTTC.

This chain uses TRBV6-5 with TRBJ1-2; D gene uncertain. The CDR3 totals 13 residues. Germline CDR1 MNHEY, CDR2 SVGAGI. Trimming cost V 6 bases and J 4 bases, with 12 bases left between them. The CDR3 is CASSLDTAYGYTF. The CDR3 bases are TGTGCCAGCAGCCTCGACACCGCCTATGGCTACACCTTC.

The rearrangement joins TRBV12-5 to TRBJ1-3, with D tentatively TRBD1 (5 bases). The CDR3 loop spans 15 amino acids. V was pared by 6 bases and J by 0 bases, with 12 bases between. Germline V gene sequence: CDR1 LGHNT, CDR2 FRNRAP. CDR3 loop: CASGRTGASGNTIYF. For the CDR3, the DNA is TGTGCTAGTGGGCGCACTGGGGCCTCTGGAAACACCATATATTTT.

This chain joins TRBV6-1 and TRBJ1-5; 9 bases are a match to TRBD1. The CDR3 extends over 16 amino acids. The J segment lost 1 base and the V segment lost 8 bases, leaving 9 bases of the junction unmatched. Germline V CDR1 and CDR2: MNHNS, SASEGT. The CDR3 bases are TGTGCCAGCGGTGGGACAGGGATTTTGAGCAATCAGCCCCAGCATTTT. Protein product: CASGGTGILSNQPQHF.